Shown below are 8 T cell receptor beta chains from a single sample sequenced in a study of blood T cell repertoires in COVID-19. TCRdb's copy holds only in-frame clones and misses some; the assay was immunoSEQ multiplex PCR. Of fewer than 300,000 clones in the sample, 82% were seen once. Sequences were obtained from peripheral blood. The receptors shown here come from a woman under 30 with acute or convalescent COVID-19.

This clone was seen a handful of times. The CDR3 DNA is TGTGCCACCAGTGATGCGCGTCGGGACACCGGGGAGCTGTTTTTT. Its protein product is CATSDARRDTGELFF. The J gene is TRBJ2-2, the V gene TRBV24-1; D unresolved. The CDR3 sequence is 15 residues long. Deletions cut 3 bases from V and 3 bases from J, with 10 bases between. Germline V gene lookup returns CDR1 KGHDR and CDR2 SFDVKD.

The rearrangement links TRBV30 to TRBJ2-7; D gene unclear. V was pared by 5 bases and J by 6 bases, with 8 bases between. Germline assignment: CDR1 GTSNPN and CDR2 SVGIG (reference sequence). This CDR3 is built from 10 residues. The CDR3 is CAWGQREQYF. The CDR3 nucleotides are TGTGCCTGGGGGCAGCGCGAGCAGTACTTC.

This chain connects TRBV6-2 or TRBV6-3 to TRBJ2-1; 9 bases map to TRBD2. V shed 5 bases and J 4 bases; nucleotides not matched to a gene: 9. The CDR3 consists of 16 residues. Germline CDR1 is MNHEY and CDR2 is SVGEGT. CDR3 coding DNA: TGTGCCAGCAGTCTCTGGGCGGGAGGGCAATACAATGAGCAGTTCTTC. This translates into CASSLWAGGQYNEQFF.

The chain is built from TRBV27 and TRBJ2-5, with a possible D match to TRBD2 (5 bases). The CDR3 has 14 residues. Trimming left V 5 bases short and J 0 bases short, with 10 bases between. The germline V gene encodes CDR1 MNHEY and CDR2 SMNVEV (reference sequence). The CDR3 is CASSPEGYQETQYF. The CDR3, as DNA: TGTGCCAGCAGTCCCGAGGGCTACCAAGAGACCCAGTACTTC.

The chain couples TRBV3-1 (or the pseudogene TRBV3-2) to TRBJ2-7; 13 nucleotides match TRBD2. This CDR3 has 16 amino acids. With 6 bases clipped from V and 8 bases from J, the junction kept 13 bases outside the gene matches. Germline V gene sequence: CDR1 LGHDT, CDR2 YNNKEL (reference sequence). CDR3 DNA: TGTGCCAGCAGTACGGGAACTAGCGGGAGGGCCTGGAAGCAGTACTTC. The encoded protein is CASSTGTSGRAWKQYF.

This chain links TRBV5-1 with TRBJ2-5; the D is unclear. Germline V CDR1 and CDR2: SGHRS, YFSETQ. Trimming took off 0 bases at V and 2 bases at J, with 8 bases between the two ends. The CDR3 covers 14 residues. The CDR3 bases are TGCGCCAGCAGCTTGGGAGGCCAGCAAGAGACCCAGTACTTC. Translation gives CASSLGGQQETQYF.

This clone occurred many times. The chain uses TRBV4-2 and TRBJ2-3, with D hard to call. CDR3 length: 15 residues. Trimming took off 0 bases at V and 0 bases at J, with 7 bases between the two ends. Germline V gene lookup returns CDR1 LGHNA and CDR2 YNFKEQ. CDR3 residues: CASSQEGPSTDTQYF. DNA of the CDR3: TGTGCCAGCAGCCAAGAGGGCCCGAGCACAGATACGCAGTATTTT.

The chain combines TRBV10-3 with TRBJ2-7; TRBD1 matches at 7 bases. CDR3 length: 14 amino acids. Trimming removed 3 bases from V and 3 bases from J; junction bases left unmatched: 5. Germline assignment: CDR1 ENHRY and CDR2 SYGVKD. CDR3 in DNA: TGTGCCATCAGTGAAAACCGGGACAGCTACGAGCAGTACTTC. It codes for CAISENRDSYEQYF.